Sequencing of this TCR beta chain was carried out in a study of cytomegalovirus exposure and HLA in healthy donors. About the research overall: From some 180 million T cells, an earlier analysis saw approximately 120 million unique TCR beta sequences. Findings and limits, study-wide: Reportedly, diagnosis of cytomegalovirus status by the classifier showed high specificity and sensitivity.

CDR3 length equals 11 residues. Germline CDR1 MDHEN, CDR2 SYDVKM. Trimming took 8 bases from V and 11 from J, leaving 13 bases between them. Primers included in the PCR were 60 Vbeta and 13 Jbeta primers. Sequenced by immunoSEQ multiplex PCR; TCRdb stores in-frame clones only, minus some. In the table there are roughly 150,000 clones, 70% to 90% of which are singletons. Worth noting for this clone: Its matching antigen is unknown.

The receptor comes from a man aged 25-40 years in good health and CMV-seropositive. The source material was PBMCs. This sequence joins TRBV28 and TRBJ1-5, with unresolved D. CDR3 protein: CASRETTAQHF. The CDR3 DNA reads as TGTGCCAGCCGTGAGACAACCGCCCAGCATTTT.